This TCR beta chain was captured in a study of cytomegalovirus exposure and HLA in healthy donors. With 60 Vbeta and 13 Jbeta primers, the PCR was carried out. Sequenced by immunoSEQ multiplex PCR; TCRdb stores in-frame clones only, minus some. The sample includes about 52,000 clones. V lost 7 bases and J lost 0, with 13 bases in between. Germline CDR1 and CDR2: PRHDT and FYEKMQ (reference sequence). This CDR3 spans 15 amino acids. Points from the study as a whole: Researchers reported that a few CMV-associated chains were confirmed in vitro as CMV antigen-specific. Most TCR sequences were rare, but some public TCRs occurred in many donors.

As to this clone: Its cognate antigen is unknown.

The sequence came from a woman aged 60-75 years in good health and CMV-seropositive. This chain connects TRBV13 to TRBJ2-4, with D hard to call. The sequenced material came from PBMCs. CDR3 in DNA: TGTGCCAGCACCCTAGATGGGTTAGCCAAAAACATTCAGTACTTC. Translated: CASTLDGLAKNIQYF.